This T cell receptor (beta chain) is from a study of control samples from healthy donors and cancer patients. The CDR3 has 16 residues. V lost 2 bases to trimming and J lost 0 bases, with 11 bases between them. Germline-derived CDR1 and CDR2 are MNHNS and SASEGT. The method was immunoSEQ multiplex PCR; TCRdb's version includes in-frame clones alone and lacks a portion of them. This table has 150,000 to 200,000 clones, 90% to 95% appearing once. The receptor was isolated from a woman between 18 and 29 years old in good health. The chain has TRBV6-1 and TRBJ2-1; no definite D call. The sequencing sample was made of blood. The CDR3 DNA reads as TGTGCCAGCAGTGAAAATTGGGGTAGCTCCTACAATGAGCAGTTCTTC. Translated: CASSENWGSSYNEQFF.